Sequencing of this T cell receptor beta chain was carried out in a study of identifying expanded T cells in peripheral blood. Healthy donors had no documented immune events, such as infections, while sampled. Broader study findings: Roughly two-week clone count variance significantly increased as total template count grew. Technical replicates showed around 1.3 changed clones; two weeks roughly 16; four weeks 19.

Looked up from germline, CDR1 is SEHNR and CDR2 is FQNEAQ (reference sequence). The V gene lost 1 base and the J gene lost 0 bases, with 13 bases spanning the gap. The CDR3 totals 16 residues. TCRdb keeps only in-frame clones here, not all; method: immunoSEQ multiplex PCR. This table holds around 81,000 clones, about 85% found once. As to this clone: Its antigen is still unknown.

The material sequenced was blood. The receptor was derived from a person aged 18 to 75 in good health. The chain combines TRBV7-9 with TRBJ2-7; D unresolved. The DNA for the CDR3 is TGTGCCAGCAGCTTAGTAGACTTCAGGAGCTCCTACGAGCAGTACTTC. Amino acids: CASSLVDFRSSYEQYF.